This TCR beta chain appears in the sequencing data of a study of blood T cells in healthy people across ages. This clonotype was recorded a few times. With a J-beta primer mix and a sample-barcoded 5' primer, a second PCR ran about 7 to 11 cycles. TCRdb reanalysed the 5' RACE reads using MiXCR and keeps one entry per CDR3 protein. The top ten clones hold around 7.7% of a sample with 1.5 million to 2 million distinct CDR3 sequences, approximately 28% of them seen once. The CDR3 extends over 14 amino acids. V lost 3 bases to trimming and J lost 5 bases, with 13 bases between them. Per the germline V gene, CDR1 is SGHDT and CDR2 is YYEEEE.

The sequencing input was blood. The V gene is TRBV5-6, the J gene TRBJ2-3; D gene ambiguous. This TCR came from a woman in her twenties or thirties in good health. CDR3: CASSWGSPGDTQYF. CDR3 nucleotides: TGTGCCAGCAGCTGGGGTAGTCCCGGAGATACGCAGTATTTT.